Shown below are 4 T cell receptor beta chains from a single sample sequenced in a study of T-cell reconstitution after alpha-beta-depleted transplantation in children. Construction of the TCRbeta library involved unique molecular identifiers. One entry per CDR3 protein, called by TCRdb with MiXCR from the PCR reads. The sample has some 500,000 distinct CDR3 sequences, about 30% seen once. The sequenced sample was PBMCs from the stem cell graft donor, obtained from the stem cell graft. Receptors originate from a human donor who donated a stem cell graft to a child with aplastic anemia.

This clonotype was counted only a few times. The genes are TRBV29-1 and TRBJ2-2; TRBD2 agrees at 9 bases. V lost 4 bases and J lost 0; bases outside the gene matches: 9. The germline V gene encodes CDR1 SQVTM and CDR2 ANQGSEA. CDR3 length equals 17 residues. The CDR3 sequence: CSVGPKTSGPNTGELFF. CDR3 nucleotides: TGCAGCGTTGGCCCTAAGACTAGCGGACCGAACACCGGGGAGCTGTTTTTT.

The rearrangement uses TRBV2 and TRBJ2-1; D is uncertain. The CDR3 has 15 residues. The germline gives CDR1 SNHLY, CDR2 FYNNEI. Between the trimmed V and J ends, which lost 7 bases and 10 bases, there was a span of 23 bases. CDR3 nucleotide sequence: TGTGCCAGCACTCCGCTAGATCCCCTTGACGCGGAGCAGTTCTTC. It yields the protein CASTPLDPLDAEQFF.

This clonotype was detected a few times. V usage is TRBV20-1 and J usage is TRBJ2-1; 11 nucleotides match TRBD2. Germline CDR1 and CDR2: DFQATT and SNEGSKA (reference sequence). The CDR3 is 13 residues long. V was pared by 5 bases and J by 7 bases, with 4 bases of the junction left unmatched. The CDR3 sequence is CSAGGLAENEQFF. The CDR3 DNA sequence: TGCAGTGCTGGGGGACTAGCGGAGAATGAGCAGTTCTTC.

The rearrangement links TRBV4-2 to TRBJ1-1; 12 nucleotides line up with TRBD1. Germline lookup yields CDR1 LGHNA and CDR2 YNFKEQ. The CDR3 covers 18 residues. Losses at the gene ends were 4 bases for V and 0 bases for J; bases not matched to a gene: 9. CDR3 DNA: TGTGCCAGCAGCCCGGGACAGGGGGCATTCGGGGTGAACACTGAAGCTTTCTTT. It translates to CASSPGQGAFGVNTEAFF.